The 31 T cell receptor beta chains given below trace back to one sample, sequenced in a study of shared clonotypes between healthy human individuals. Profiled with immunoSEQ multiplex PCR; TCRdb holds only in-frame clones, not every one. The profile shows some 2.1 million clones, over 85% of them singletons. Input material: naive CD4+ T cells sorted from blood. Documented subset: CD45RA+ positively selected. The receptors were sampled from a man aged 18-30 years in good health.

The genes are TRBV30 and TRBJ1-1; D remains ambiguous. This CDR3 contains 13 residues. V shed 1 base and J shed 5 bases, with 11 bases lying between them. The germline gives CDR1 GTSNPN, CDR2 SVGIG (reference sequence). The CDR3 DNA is TGTGCCTGGAGTGATAAGAGGAGAACTGAAGCTTTCTTT. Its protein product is CAWSDKRRTEAFF.

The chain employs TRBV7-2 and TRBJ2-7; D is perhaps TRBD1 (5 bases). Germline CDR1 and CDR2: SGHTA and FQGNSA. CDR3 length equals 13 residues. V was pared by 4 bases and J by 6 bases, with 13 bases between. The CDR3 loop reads CASSSRAAGEQYF. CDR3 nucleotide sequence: TGTGCCAGCAGCTCCAGGGCAGCCGGCGAGCAGTACTTC.

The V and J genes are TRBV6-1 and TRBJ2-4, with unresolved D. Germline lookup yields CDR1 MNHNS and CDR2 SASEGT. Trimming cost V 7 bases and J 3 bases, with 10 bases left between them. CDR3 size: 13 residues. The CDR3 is CASTGASKNIQYF. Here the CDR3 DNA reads TGTGCCAGCACTGGAGCAAGCAAAAACATTCAGTACTTC.

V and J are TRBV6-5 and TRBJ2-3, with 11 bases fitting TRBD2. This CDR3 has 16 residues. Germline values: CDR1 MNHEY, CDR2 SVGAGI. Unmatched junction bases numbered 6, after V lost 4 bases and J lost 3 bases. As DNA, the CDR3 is TGTGCCAGCAGTTCCGGACTAGCGGGCTGGACAGATACGCAGTATTTT. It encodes CASSSGLAGWTDTQYF.

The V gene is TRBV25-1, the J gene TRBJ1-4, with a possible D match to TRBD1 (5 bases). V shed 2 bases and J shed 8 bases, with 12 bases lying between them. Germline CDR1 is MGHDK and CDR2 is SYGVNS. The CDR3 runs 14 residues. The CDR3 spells CASSEIRGREKLFF. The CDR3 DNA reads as TGTGCCAGCAGTGAAATAAGGGGTCGAGAAAAACTGTTTTTT.

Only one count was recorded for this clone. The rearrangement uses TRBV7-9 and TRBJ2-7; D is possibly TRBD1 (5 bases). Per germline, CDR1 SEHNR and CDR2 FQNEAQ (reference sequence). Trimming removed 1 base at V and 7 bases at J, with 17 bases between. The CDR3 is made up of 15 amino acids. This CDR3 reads CASSLGQTPEKEQYF. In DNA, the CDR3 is TGTGCCAGCAGCTTAGGACAGACCCCAGAGAAGGAGCAGTACTTC.

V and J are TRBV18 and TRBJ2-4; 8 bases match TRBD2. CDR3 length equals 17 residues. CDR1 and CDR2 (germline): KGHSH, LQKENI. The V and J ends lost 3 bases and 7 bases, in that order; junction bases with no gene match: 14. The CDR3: CASSPPLAGGIGNIQYF. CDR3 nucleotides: TGTGCCAGCTCACCGCCGCTAGCGGGTGGAATCGGGAACATTCAGTACTTC.

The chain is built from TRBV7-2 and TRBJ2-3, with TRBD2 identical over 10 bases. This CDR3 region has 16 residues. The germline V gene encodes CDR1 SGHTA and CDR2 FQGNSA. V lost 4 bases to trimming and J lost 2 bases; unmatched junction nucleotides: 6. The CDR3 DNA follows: TGTGCCAGCAGCTCCCGGACTAGCGGACACACAGATACGCAGTATTTT. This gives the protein CASSSRTSGHTDTQYF.

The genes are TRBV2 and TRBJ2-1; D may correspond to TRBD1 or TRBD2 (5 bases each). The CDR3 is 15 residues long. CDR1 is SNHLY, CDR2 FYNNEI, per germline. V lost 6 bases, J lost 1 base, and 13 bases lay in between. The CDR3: CASRKGDGSYNEQFF. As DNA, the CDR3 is TGTGCCAGCAGAAAAGGGGACGGTTCCTACAATGAGCAGTTCTTC.

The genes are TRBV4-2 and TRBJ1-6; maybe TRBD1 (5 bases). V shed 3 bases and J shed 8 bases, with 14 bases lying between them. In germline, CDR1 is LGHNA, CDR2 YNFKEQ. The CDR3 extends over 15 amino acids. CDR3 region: CASSHPGTEHSPLHF. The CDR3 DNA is TGTGCCAGCAGCCACCCCGGGACGGAGCATTCACCCCTCCACTTT.

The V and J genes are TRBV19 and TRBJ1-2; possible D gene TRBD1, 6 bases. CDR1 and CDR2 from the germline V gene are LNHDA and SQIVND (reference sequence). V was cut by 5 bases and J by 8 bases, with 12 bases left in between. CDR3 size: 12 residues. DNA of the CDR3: TGTGCCAGTAGTCCCAGGGGAGGAGGCTACACCTTC. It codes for CASSPRGGGYTF.

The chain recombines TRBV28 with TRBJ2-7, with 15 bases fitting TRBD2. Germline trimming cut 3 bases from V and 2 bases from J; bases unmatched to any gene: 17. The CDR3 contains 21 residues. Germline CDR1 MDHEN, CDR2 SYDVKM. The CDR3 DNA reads TGTGCCAGCAGTTTTCCCCTCCCCCTAGGGACTAGCGGGGGGACAACCTACGAGCAGTACTTC. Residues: CASSFPLPLGTSGGTTYEQYF.

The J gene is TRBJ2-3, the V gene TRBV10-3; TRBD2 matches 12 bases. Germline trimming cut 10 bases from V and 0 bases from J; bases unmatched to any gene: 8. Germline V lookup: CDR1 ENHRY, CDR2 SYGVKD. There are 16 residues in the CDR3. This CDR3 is CATGTSGQTSTDTQYF. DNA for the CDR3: TGTGCCACTGGGACTAGCGGGCAGACTAGCACAGATACGCAGTATTTT.

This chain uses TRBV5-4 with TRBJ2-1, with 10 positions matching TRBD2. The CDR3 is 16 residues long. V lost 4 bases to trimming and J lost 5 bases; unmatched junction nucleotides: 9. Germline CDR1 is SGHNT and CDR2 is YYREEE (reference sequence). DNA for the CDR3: TGTGCCAGCAGCGCAACCGGGACTAGCGTACACAATGAGCAGTTCTTC. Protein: CASSATGTSVHNEQFF.

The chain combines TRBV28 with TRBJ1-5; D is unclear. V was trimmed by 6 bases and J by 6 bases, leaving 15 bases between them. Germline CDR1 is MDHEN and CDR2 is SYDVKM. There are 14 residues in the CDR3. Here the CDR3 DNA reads TGTGCCAGCAGCCTCCGCTCCTGGGGTCAGCCCCAGCATTTT. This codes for CASSLRSWGQPQHF.

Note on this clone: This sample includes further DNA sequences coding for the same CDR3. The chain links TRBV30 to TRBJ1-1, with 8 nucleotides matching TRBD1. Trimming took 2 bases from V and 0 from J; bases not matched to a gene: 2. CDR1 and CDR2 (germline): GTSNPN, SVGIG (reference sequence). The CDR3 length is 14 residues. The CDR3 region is CAWSRDRLNTEAFF. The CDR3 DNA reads TGTGCCTGGAGTCGGGACAGGTTGAACACTGAAGCTTTCTTT. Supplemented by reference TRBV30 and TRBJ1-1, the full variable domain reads SQTIHQWPATLVQPVGSPLSLECTVEGTSNPNLYWYRQAAGRGLQLLFYSVGIGQISSEVPQNLSASRPQDRQFILSSKKLLLSDSGFYLCAWSRDRLNTEAFFGQGTRLTVV.

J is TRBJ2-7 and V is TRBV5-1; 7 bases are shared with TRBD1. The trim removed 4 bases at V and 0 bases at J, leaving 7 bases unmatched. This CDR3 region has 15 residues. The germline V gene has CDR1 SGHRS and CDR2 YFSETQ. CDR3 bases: TGCGCCAGCAGCGTAACGACAGGGACCTCCTACGAGCAGTACTTC. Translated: CASSVTTGTSYEQYF.

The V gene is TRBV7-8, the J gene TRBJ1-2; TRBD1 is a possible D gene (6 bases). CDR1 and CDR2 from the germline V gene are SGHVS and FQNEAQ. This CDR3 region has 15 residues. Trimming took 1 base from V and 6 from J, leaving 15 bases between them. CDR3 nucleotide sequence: TGTGCCAGCAGCTTAGTATTGAATGGGGGGCATGGCTACACCTTC. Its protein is CASSLVLNGGHGYTF.

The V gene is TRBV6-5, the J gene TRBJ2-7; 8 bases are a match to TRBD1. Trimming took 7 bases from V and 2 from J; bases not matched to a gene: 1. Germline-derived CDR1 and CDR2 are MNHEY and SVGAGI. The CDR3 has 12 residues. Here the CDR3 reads CASKTGAYEQYF. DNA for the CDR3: TGTGCCAGCAAGACAGGGGCCTACGAGCAGTACTTC.

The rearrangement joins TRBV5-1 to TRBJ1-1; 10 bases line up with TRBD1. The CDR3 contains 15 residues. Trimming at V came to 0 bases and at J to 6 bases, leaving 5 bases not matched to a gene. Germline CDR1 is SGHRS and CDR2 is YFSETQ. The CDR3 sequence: CASSLARDRGAEAFF. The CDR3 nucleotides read TGCGCCAGCAGCTTGGCCAGGGACAGGGGCGCTGAAGCTTTCTTT.

This chain's CDR3 is CSVGADGNTIYF. CDR3 coding DNA: TGCAGCGTTGGCGCGGATGGAAACACCATATATTTT. The chain joins TRBV29-1 to TRBJ1-3; D remains unclear. The CDR3 totals 12 residues. In germline, CDR1 is SQVTM, CDR2 ANQGSEA. Between the trimmed V and J ends, which lost 4 bases and 3 bases, there was a span of 7 bases.

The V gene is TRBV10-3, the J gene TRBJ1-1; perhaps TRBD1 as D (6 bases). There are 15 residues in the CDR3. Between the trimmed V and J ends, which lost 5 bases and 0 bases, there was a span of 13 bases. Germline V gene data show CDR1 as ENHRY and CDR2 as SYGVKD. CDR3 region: CAISPDRLMNTEAFF. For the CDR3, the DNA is TGTGCCATCAGTCCGGACAGACTAATGAACACTGAAGCTTTCTTT.

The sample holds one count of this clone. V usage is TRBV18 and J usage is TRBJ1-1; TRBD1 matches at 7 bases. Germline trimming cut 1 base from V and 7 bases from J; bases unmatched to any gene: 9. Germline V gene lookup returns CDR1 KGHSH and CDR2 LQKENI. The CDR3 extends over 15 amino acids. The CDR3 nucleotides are TGTGCCAGCTCACCACAGCAGGGGGAAGTGGGTGAAGCTTTCTTT. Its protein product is CASSPQQGEVGEAFF.

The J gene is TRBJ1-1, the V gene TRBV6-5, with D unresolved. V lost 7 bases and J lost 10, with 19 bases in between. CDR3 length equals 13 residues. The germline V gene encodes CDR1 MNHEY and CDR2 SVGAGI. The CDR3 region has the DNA TGTGCCAGCATCACCCGTCGCGATCATGTAGCTTTCTTT. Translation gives CASITRRDHVAFF.

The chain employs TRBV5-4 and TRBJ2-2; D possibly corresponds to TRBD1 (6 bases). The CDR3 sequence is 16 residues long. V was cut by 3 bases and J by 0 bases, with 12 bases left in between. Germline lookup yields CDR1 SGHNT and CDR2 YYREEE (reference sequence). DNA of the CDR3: TGTGCCAGCAGCTCAAAGGGGGTCGCGAACACCGGGGAGCTGTTTTTT. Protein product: CASSSKGVANTGELFF.

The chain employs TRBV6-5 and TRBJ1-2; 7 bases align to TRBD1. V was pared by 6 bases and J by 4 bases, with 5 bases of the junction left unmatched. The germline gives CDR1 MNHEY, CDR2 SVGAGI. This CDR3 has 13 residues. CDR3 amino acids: CASSNRGGYGYTF. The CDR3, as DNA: TGTGCCAGCAGCAACAGGGGAGGCTATGGCTACACCTTC.

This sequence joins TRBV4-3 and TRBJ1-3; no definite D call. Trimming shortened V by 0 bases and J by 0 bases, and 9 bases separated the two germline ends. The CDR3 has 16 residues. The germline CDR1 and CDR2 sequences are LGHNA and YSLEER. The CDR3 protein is CASSQDNWGSGNTIYF. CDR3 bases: TGCGCCAGCAGCCAAGATAATTGGGGCTCTGGAAACACCATATATTTT.

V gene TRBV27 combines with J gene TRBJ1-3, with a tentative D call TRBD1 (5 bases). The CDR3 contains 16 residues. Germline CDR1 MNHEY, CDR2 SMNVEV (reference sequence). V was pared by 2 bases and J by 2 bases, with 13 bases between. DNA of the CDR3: TGTGCCAGCAGTTTAGCCCCGGTAGGGGCTGGAAACACCATATATTTT. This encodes CASSLAPVGAGNTIYF.

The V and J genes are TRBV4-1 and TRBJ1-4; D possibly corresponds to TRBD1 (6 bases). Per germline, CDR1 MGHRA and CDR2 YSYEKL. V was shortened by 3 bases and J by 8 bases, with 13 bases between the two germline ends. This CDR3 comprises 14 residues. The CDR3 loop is CASSQNREGEKLFF. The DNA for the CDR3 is TGCGCCAGCAGCCAGAACAGGGAAGGAGAAAAACTGTTTTTT.

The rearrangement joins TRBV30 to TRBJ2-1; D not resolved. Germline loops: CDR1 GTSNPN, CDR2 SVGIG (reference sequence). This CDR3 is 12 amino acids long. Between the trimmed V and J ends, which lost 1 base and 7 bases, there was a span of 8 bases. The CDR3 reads CAWSAWRNEQFF. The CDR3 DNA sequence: TGTGCCTGGAGTGCTTGGCGAAATGAGCAGTTCTTC.

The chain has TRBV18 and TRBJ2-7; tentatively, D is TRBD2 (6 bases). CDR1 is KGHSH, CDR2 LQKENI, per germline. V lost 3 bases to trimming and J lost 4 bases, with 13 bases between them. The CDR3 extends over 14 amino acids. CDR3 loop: CASSPSRLGYEQYF. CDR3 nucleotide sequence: TGTGCCAGCTCACCCTCGCGACTAGGATACGAGCAGTACTTC.